The 6 T cell receptor beta chains below all came from one sample that was sequenced in a study of blood T cell repertoires in COVID-19. Assay: immunoSEQ multiplex PCR; the TCRdb copy retains only in-frame clones and omits some. The sample shows roughly 62,000 clones, 82% of them seen only once. Sequenced sample: peripheral blood. These receptors were collected from a man in his sixties with acute or convalescent COVID-19.

V usage is TRBV6-6 and J usage is TRBJ1-1; 8 nucleotides agree with TRBD1. This CDR3 has 14 amino acids. Germline assignment: CDR1 MNHNY and CDR2 SVGAGI (reference sequence). V shed 5 bases, J shed 1 base, and the junction held 3 bases outside the gene matches. The CDR3 bases are TGTGCCAGCAGTCGCGGGACAGGGAACACTGAAGCTTTCTTT. As protein: CASSRGTGNTEAFF.

This chain links TRBV7-9 with TRBJ1-2; maybe TRBD1 (6 bases). Germline V gene sequence: CDR1 SEHNR, CDR2 FQNEAQ (reference sequence). Trimming took 4 bases from V and 7 from J, leaving 22 bases between them. The CDR3 length is 16 residues. The CDR3 region has the DNA TGTGCCAGCAGCTCCGCCTCGGGGCAGGGGAGTTCTGGCTACACCTTC. Translating gives CASSSASGQGSSGYTF.

V and J are TRBV28 and TRBJ2-1; weak D call: TRBD1 (8 bases). This CDR3 is built from 15 residues. From germline, CDR1 is MDHEN and CDR2 SYDVKM. The V end lost 6 bases, the J end lost 2 bases, and 14 bases lay between the germline ends. Here the CDR3 DNA reads TGTGCCAGCAGACCTACAGGGGGGGCCTACAATGAGCAGTTCTTC. Translated: CASRPTGGAYNEQFF.

This rearrangement joins TRBV20-1 to TRBJ1-2, with D possibly matching TRBD1 (5 bases). The CDR3 sequence is 11 residues long. CDR1 is DFQATT, CDR2 SNEGSKA, per germline (reference sequence). Between the trimmed V and J ends, which lost 6 bases and 6 bases, there was a span of 11 bases. The CDR3 DNA is TGCAGTGCCGCTACAGGAGATGGCTACACCTTC. Amino acids: CSAATGDGYTF.

CDR3 DNA: TGTGCCAGCAGCTTAGGCCGGGGGTCTCTCTCCTACGAGCAGTACTTC. It translates to CASSLGRGSLSYEQYF. The chain combines TRBV7-2 with TRBJ2-7; the D gene is possibly TRBD2 (6 bases). The germline V gene has CDR1 SGHTA and CDR2 FQGNSA. The CDR3 covers 16 residues. V was pared by 1 base and J by 0 bases, with 13 bases between.

The V gene is TRBV5-6, the J gene TRBJ1-2, with a tentative D call TRBD1 (6 bases). CDR1 is SGHDT and CDR2 is YYEEEE in the germline V gene. This CDR3 has 12 residues. V was shortened by 4 bases and J by 14 bases, with 18 bases between the two germline ends. CDR3 nucleotides: TGTGCCAGCAGCGGGGGCAGGGCAACAGGGACCTTC. The encoded protein is CASSGGRATGTF.